This T cell receptor beta chain was sequenced in a study of CD8 T cells in ankylosing spondylitis. Study-wide findings and caveats: Significant enrichment of disease-linked clones was reportedly seen in matched ankylosing spondylitis synovial fluid. Relatively scarce in peripheral blood, disease-linked clones were CD8+. Seemingly characteristic of ankylosing spondylitis blood was a TCR beta motif consisting of under 10 highly homologous variants.

Construction of TCR beta libraries was performed using quantitative 5'-RACE with molecular barcodes. MiXCR, run by TCRdb on the 5' RACE reads, gives a single entry per CDR3 protein. The sample has over 700,000 distinct CDR3 sequences, around 20% seen once; the top ten hold approximately 18%. About this clonotype itself: Its target is not known.

This TCR was sampled from a male donor with ankylosing spondylitis. The sequenced sample consisted of blood, either unsorted or a sorted T cell fraction (not recorded which).

The CDR3 protein is CATSRAPSKKETQYF. The CDR3, as DNA: TGTGCCACCAGCAGAGCCCCGAGCAAGAAAGAGACCCAGTACTTC. This sequence joins TRBV15 and TRBJ2-5; D uncertain. CDR1 and CDR2 (germline): LNHNV, YYDKDF (reference sequence). CDR3 length equals 15 residues. V was cut by 1 base and J by 3 bases, with 12 bases left in between.